This entry concerns a single T cell receptor beta chain. There is no known antigen for this receptor. Base-call qualities are not available, and no considerably larger clone is one nucleotide away. The cohort consisted of hundreds of healthy bone marrow donors. At the time of sampling, all cohort members were nominally healthy, though unrecorded immune exposures were likely present. The donor was CMV seronegative and was included in the group of under 450 seronegative cohort members. Each donor provided a peripheral blood sample, and peripheral blood mononuclear cells were used for TCR beta sequencing. Genomic DNA extraction from the blood cell samples was performed with the Qiagen DNeasy Blood Extraction Kit. The CDR3 measures 12 amino acids from cysteine to phenylalanine. Solely the CDR3 DNA is kept, with 36 bases framed from the first base. At the junction V is shortened by 1 base and J by 6 bases, with 7 bases in between. The germline V gene specifies MGHRA as CDR1 and YSYEKL as CDR2.

The data belong to a study of cytomegalovirus exposure and HLA in healthy donors listed by TCRdb under 2017. The study in broad terms: An earlier analysis of 550 to 700 of the donors reported approximately 270 Gb of sequence data and 117 million unique TCR beta sequences from about 180 million T cells. Among the roughly 400 genotyped donors, around 81% belonged to the genetic ancestry cluster associated with self-reported Caucasian donors. Besides the first cohort of roughly 640 subjects, a separate validation cohort made up of 120 different subjects was used. Donor age, sex, ethnicity and CMV serostatus were collected together with the repertoire data. A handful of DR-DQ haplotypes were handled as single units for association and clustering because linkage in the cohort was strong. To predict cytomegalovirus infection status, the study combined high-throughput TCR immunosequencing, statistical association of individual TCRs with disease status, and machine learning. To study patterns of TCR occurrence, a later analysis re-analyzed previously published TCR beta repertoires from several hundred donors and added high-resolution HLA genotyping. The study was designed to test whether signatures of past pathogen exposure could be identified by cataloging public T cell receptors. Across some 400 genotyped donors of the cohort, an average of approximately 240,000 unique TCR beta nucleotide sequences per donor were sequenced, and about a sixth of those sequences were non-productive. Every repertoire in the discovery cohort had been generated on one and the same sequencing platform. Approximately 310 gigabases of sequencing data and approximately 80 million unique TCR sequences were included in an early release covering about 700 HLA-typed donors. Class I and class II HLA loci were covered by the typing at four-digit resolution. The number of donors typed differed by locus, with 629-630 for A, B, C, DRB1 and DQB1, roughly 550 for DQA1, 600 to 610 for DPA1, and around 460 for DPB1. In an earlier analysis of more than 550 of the donors, high-throughput TCR beta sequencing was used to judge whether each TCR beta V gene segment behaved as functional or pseudogenic. The T cell repertoires of 666 subjects were profiled by immunosequencing and related to cytomegalovirus serostatus. Rather than drawing on any new phenotypic data, the later analysis identified candidate immune exposures from TCR beta sequences and the way those sequences occurred across donors. Genome-wide SNP genotypes for about 65% of the 666 donors were used in a later genetic analysis, which treated that subset as a discovery cohort.

The library was obtained by the immunoSEQ multiplex PCR assay. A mixture of 60 forward primers for TCR Vbeta segments and 13 reverse primers for TCR Jbeta segments was used in the multiplex PCR. The CDR3 region of rearranged TCR beta genes was amplified from genomic DNA by a multiplex PCR assay. On the Illumina HiSeq System, the amplified TCR beta libraries were sequenced as 87-base-pair reads. The paper's data handling went like this. A later analysis tallied tens of millions of unique TCR beta chains across the 666 repertoires, and some 12 million of those chains were shared by two or more donors. Raw reads were error-corrected and collapsed into unique sequences by a nearest-neighbor algorithm in which closely related sequences were merged to remove PCR and sequencing errors. V, D and J gene segments were assigned by aligning CDR3 sequences to IMGT reference sequences. For a sequence to be retained, a match of at least six nucleotides was required to both a V gene segment and a J gene segment. A rearrangement counted as productive if the CDR3 had no stop codons and remained in frame with V and J, and every other rearrangement counted as non-productive. Following IMGT convention, CDR3 was defined as the stretch from the second conserved V-encoded cysteine to the conserved J-encoded phenylalanine. The earlier analysis of fewer than 700 of the donors excluded sequences that lacked an unambiguous match to a single V gene segment. An earlier analysis of several hundred of the donors called V segments functional above 56.7% productive rearrangements and segregating when the between-donor standard deviation exceeded 5%. A statistical classification framework was built for diagnosing cytomegalovirus status from the catalog of TCR beta chain sequences. A later analysis assigned V and J genes by comparing TCR nucleotide sequences with IMGT/GENE-DB human TR gene sequences. A later analysis assigned CDR3 sequences and most-parsimonious VDJ recombination scenarios with the TCRdist pipeline. A later analysis defined each TCR beta chain by its CDR3 amino acid sequence plus V-gene family, and excluded reads lacking a unique V-gene family. In a later analysis, fewer than 600 highly shared, low-generation-probability nucleotide sequences were removed to address suspected cross-contamination and a sequencing artifact. In a later analysis, a clonal expansion index for each public chain was calculated from normalized within-repertoire ranks of inferred template counts. In a later analysis, generation probabilities were computed using a VDJ recombination model fitted to out-of-frame rearrangements, and the results were checked against IGoR. Hypergeometric tests were used in a later analysis to score TCR-TCR, TCR-HLA and TCR-CMV co-occurrence, with a repertoire-size bias correction applied to the TCR pairs. False discovery rates were estimated in a later analysis by permuting HLA or CMV assignments 20 times. In a later analysis, co-occurring TCRs were grouped with DBSCAN, and TCRdist sequence similarity was added when clustering was performed within HLA-allele-positive subsets. Repertoires with fewer than 30,000 or more than 120,000 public chains, plus five repertoires with anomalous nucleotide sharing, were excluded from co-occurrence clustering. In its TCRdb copy, this immuneACCESS table keeps in-frame sequences only and misses some clones. Where compared with another copy, unresolved V genes explain less than half of these, and the others have no known cause. From that table come the V and J calls and clone size; the DNA was used to work out D and trimming. This sample comprises roughly 150,000 clones, about 80% of them detected only once. The ten largest make up around 14% of the sample.

Broad study findings and their caveats: Presence/absence analyses assumed roughly uniform sequencing depth across donors, an assumption that may not hold. Compared with equally common non-associated chains, HLA-associated TCR beta chains in a later analysis were more clonally expanded and had lower generation probabilities. A later analysis associated about 18,000 TCR beta sequences with specific HLA alleles at a false discovery rate of 0.05. Because HLA typing was unavailable for some donors at each locus, only the typed subset was used in association tests. According to a later genetic analysis, donors in an Asian-associated ancestry cluster had fewer N-insertions in productive TCRs than the roughly 700-donor mean. Strong co-occurrence of HLA alleles, especially DR and DQ, made assigning TCR associations to individual alleles difficult. It was suggested by the authors that the approach could potentially be generalized to other disease states and immunological phenotypes. CMV serostatus was the only immune exposure information available for the cohort. A total of 150 to 200 TCR beta chains were listed by the study as associated with cytomegalovirus. According to a later analysis, parvovirus B19, influenza, CMV and Epstein-Barr virus appeared linked to several top co-occurrence clusters. This cohort had only TCR beta chains sequenced, and the lack of alpha or paired-chain data limited which features could be detected. Most TCR sequences were seen in very few donors, while some public TCRs were found in many individuals. According to a later analysis, most CMV-associated TCR beta chains appeared to be HLA-restricted, and the HLA associations seemed to be driven largely by CMV exposure. A cluster of highly shared sequence variants was judged likely to be a technical artifact of the sequencing pipeline. The classifier was reported to diagnose cytomegalovirus status with high specificity and sensitivity in both the original and validation cohorts. Correlated functional status among segregating V segments might reflect linkage disequilibrium, but an unknown experimental factor could not be ruled out. The earlier analysis of around 600 of the donors excluded around 17 rarely observed V segments, including chromosome 9 orphons, because counts were too low. In an earlier analysis of approximately 590 of the donors, most TCR beta V segments appeared in productive rearrangements about 90% or about 30% of the time, broadly matching IMGT annotations. In vitro tests confirmed that a few of the cytomegalovirus-associated TCR beta chains recognize cytomegalovirus antigens. A further reported finding was that TCR beta sequences accurately predicted the HLA-A and HLA-B alleles for most subjects in the first cohort. In a later genetic analysis, a missense DCLRE1C variant was associated with V-gene and J-gene trimming of TCR beta chains, and the association was replicated in an independent cohort. In a later analysis, the rate of TCR association differed among HLA loci, with DRB1 alleles having the most associated TCRs and HLA-C alleles having the fewest. Some IMGT-functional V segments, including TRBV6-2 and TRBV6-3, could not be distinguished by the 87-base-pair reads and were therefore excluded.

This clonotype was obtained from a woman between 40 and 55 years old in good health and CMV-seronegative. The chain couples TRBV4-1 to TRBJ2-7, with the D gene uncertain. The sample was PBMCs. The CDR3 corresponds to CASSQVVSEQYF. DNA sequence: TGCGCCAGCAGCCAAGTGGTCAGCGAGCAGTACTTC.